These 27 T cell receptor beta chains came from one sample sequenced in a study of cytomegalovirus exposure and HLA in healthy donors. Vbeta (60) and Jbeta (13) primers were used in the PCR. Data came from immunoSEQ multiplex PCR; TCRdb stores just in-frame clones and leaves some out. Altogether 60,000 to 65,000 clones are present, about 65% being singletons, with the ten largest covering about 23%. The sequencing input was PBMCs. The receptors come from a man in his fifties or sixties in good health and CMV-seropositive.

In its sample, this clone was seen a few times. The rearrangement uses TRBV5-1 and TRBJ1-1; D is perhaps TRBD1 (6 bases). The CDR3 is 17 amino acids. V was pared by 4 bases and J by 1 base, with 20 bases between. From germline, CDR1 is SGHRS and CDR2 YFSETQ. The CDR3 region is CASSPAMGGGGNTEAFF. As DNA, the CDR3 is TGCGCCAGCAGCCCAGCGATGGGGGGCGGGGGGAACACTGAAGCTTTCTTT.

This sequence joins TRBV28 and TRBJ1-5; D is unclear. The CDR3 consists of 12 residues. Germline CDR1 MDHEN, CDR2 SYDVKM. The ends were cut back, 5 bases at V and 9 bases at J, with 11 bases in the middle. CDR3 in amino acids: CASSPPFMPQHF. The CDR3 DNA is TGTGCCAGCAGTCCCCCTTTTATGCCCCAGCATTTT.

This sequence joins TRBV28 and TRBJ2-5; TRBD2 aligns across 8 bases. The CDR3 is 14 amino acids. Germline-derived CDR1 and CDR2 are MDHEN and SYDVKM. With 6 bases clipped from V and 4 bases from J, the junction kept 7 bases outside the gene matches. CDR3 bases: TGTGCCAGCAGCACCGGGACTAGTGGAGAGACCCAGTACTTC. Translating gives CASSTGTSGETQYF.

This clone was observed once. The chain carries TRBV27 and TRBJ2-7, with 8 bases that match TRBD2. CDR3 length: 16 amino acids. Germline V CDR1 and CDR2: MNHEY, SMNVEV (reference sequence). V was pared by 4 bases and J by 5 bases, with 13 bases of the junction left unmatched. CDR3 residues: CASSSLPGLVLHEQYF. The CDR3 region has the DNA TGTGCCAGCAGTTCTCTTCCGGGACTAGTTCTCCACGAGCAGTACTTC.

The chain combines TRBV28 with TRBJ2-1; D unclear. V dropped 3 bases and J dropped 8 bases, with 5 bases sitting between them. This CDR3 is built from 11 residues. Germline V gives CDR1 MDHEN, CDR2 SYDVKM. The chain's CDR3 is CASSFSYEQFF. The CDR3 DNA sequence: TGTGCCAGCAGTTTCTCGTATGAGCAGTTCTTC.

V usage is TRBV10-1 and J usage is TRBJ2-7; a weak D match, TRBD2 (6 bases). Between the trimmed V and J ends, which lost 4 bases and 4 bases, there was a span of 14 bases. Germline V gene data show CDR1 as WNHNN and CDR2 as SYGVQD (reference sequence). The CDR3 is 14 residues long. In DNA, the CDR3 is TGCGCCAGCAGTGTGACTAGGTTACCTTACGAGCAGTACTTC. This codes for CASSVTRLPYEQYF.

The V and J genes are TRBV4-3 and TRBJ1-4; perhaps TRBD1 as D (6 bases). This CDR3 is 15 amino acids long. Germline CDR1 LGHNA, CDR2 YSLEER. Trimming pared 6 bases from V and 0 bases from J, leaving 11 bases between. The CDR3 bases are TGCGCCAGCAGGAGACAGGTAGCAACTAATGAAAAACTGTTTTTT. It codes for CASRRQVATNEKLFF.

The genes are TRBV4-3 and TRBJ2-7, with a weak D call TRBD2 (5 bases). The V gene's germline CDR1 is LGHNA and CDR2 YSLEER. The CDR3 has 13 amino acids. The V and J ends lost 3 bases and 3 bases respectively, with 9 bases between them. CDR3 region: CASSQWTGYEQYF. The CDR3 DNA reads as TGCGCCAGCAGCCAGTGGACTGGCTACGAGCAGTACTTC.

This clone was observed a few times. The chain carries TRBV5-1 and TRBJ1-4, with D unresolved. V lost 3 bases to trimming and J lost 1 base, with 13 bases between them. Germline V gives CDR1 SGHRS, CDR2 YFSETQ. The CDR3 consists of 16 residues. The CDR3 sequence is CASSWTRGGTNEKLFF. CDR3 sequence (DNA): TGCGCCAGCAGCTGGACCCGGGGAGGAACTAATGAAAAACTGTTTTTT.

V is TRBV7-9 and J is TRBJ2-3; D perhaps matches TRBD2 (5 bases). Per germline, CDR1 SEHNR and CDR2 FQNEAQ (reference sequence). The CDR3 extends over 14 amino acids. Trimming shortened V by 3 bases and J by 2 bases, and 9 bases separated the two germline ends. The CDR3 loop reads CASSFGRATDTQYF. Written as DNA, the CDR3 is TGTGCCAGCAGCTTTGGGCGGGCCACAGATACGCAGTATTTT.

This chain uses TRBV7-9 with TRBJ2-1, with TRBD1 matching over 9 bases. Trimming at V came to 11 bases and at J to 4 bases, leaving 12 bases not matched to a gene. Germline values: CDR1 SEHNR, CDR2 FQNEAQ (reference sequence). The CDR3 runs 15 residues. CDR3 in DNA: TGTGCCGTAACGGGACAGGGTGTCGTTTACAATGAGCAGTTCTTC. This codes for CAVTGQGVVYNEQFF.

The chain couples TRBV6-1 to TRBJ2-7; unclear D gene. The germline CDR1 and CDR2 sequences are MNHNS and SASEGT. The CDR3 sequence is 14 residues long. The germline V and J ends were trimmed by 2 bases and 1 base, with 9 bases remaining between them. The CDR3 protein is CASSERLRSYEQYF. CDR3 nucleotides: TGTGCCAGCAGTGAACGACTGAGATCCTACGAGCAGTACTTC.

This chain joins TRBV6-6 and TRBJ2-3; possible D gene TRBD1, 5 bases. This CDR3 spans 16 amino acids. The V end was cut by 0 bases, the J end by 4 bases, with 14 bases between. Germline-derived CDR1 and CDR2 are MNHNY and SVGAGI (reference sequence). The CDR3 here is CASSYSNPRVADTQYF. DNA of the CDR3: TGTGCCAGCAGTTACTCGAACCCCAGGGTGGCAGATACGCAGTATTTT.

The V call is TRBV7-2, the J call TRBJ1-5, with a possible D match to TRBD1 (5 bases). V was pared by 5 bases and J by 1 base, with 12 bases between. CDR3 length: 15 residues. Germline CDR1 is SGHTA and CDR2 is FQGNSA. CDR3 amino acids: CASSRTFRSNQPQHF. As DNA, the CDR3 is TGTGCCAGCAGCCGGACATTTCGAAGCAATCAGCCCCAGCATTTT.

The rearrangement joins TRBV7-6 to TRBJ2-1, with TRBD1 as a possible D gene (6 bases). Germline CDR1 reads SGHVS; CDR2 reads FNYEAQ. The V end lost 2 bases, the J end lost 4 bases, and 12 bases lay between the germline ends. The CDR3 extends over 15 amino acids. In DNA form, the CDR3 reads TGTGCCAGCAGCTTATATCGGACAGAATACAATGAGCAGTTCTTC. Translation: CASSLYRTEYNEQFF.

The J gene is TRBJ2-1, the V gene TRBV5-6; TRBD1 aligns across 8 bases. Germline CDR1 SGHDT, CDR2 YYEEEE. V dropped 4 bases and J dropped 9; count of bases not matched to a gene: 6. CDR3 length equals 13 residues. CDR3 in DNA: TGTGCCAGCAGCCCGGACAGGGATACTGAGCAGTTCTTC. It encodes CASSPDRDTEQFF.

The chain has TRBV29-1 and TRBJ2-2, with D perhaps matching TRBD1 (5 bases). With 5 bases removed from V and 4 bases from J, the gap between germline ends came to 8 bases. CDR3 length: 12 residues. The germline CDR1 and CDR2 sequences are SQVTM and ANQGSEA. CDR3 region: CSVYRPTGELFF. In DNA, the CDR3 is TGCAGCGTTTACAGGCCCACCGGGGAGCTGTTTTTT.

The gene calls are TRBV7-2 and TRBJ2-3; D gene uncertain. The CDR3 contains 13 residues. V was shortened by 8 bases and J by 2 bases, with 11 bases between the two germline ends. Germline V CDR1 and CDR2: SGHTA, FQGNSA. The CDR3 DNA reads TGTGCCAGCTGCAGAAACCCCACAGATACGCAGTATTTT. This codes for CASCRNPTDTQYF.

About this clone: At the DNA level, this CDR3 is encoded by other sequences in the same sample as well. The chain links TRBV27 to TRBJ2-7, with 7 positions matching TRBD2. The CDR3 sequence is 15 residues long. Germline V lookup: CDR1 MNHEY, CDR2 SMNVEV (reference sequence). The J segment lost 1 base and the V segment lost 3 bases, leaving 6 bases of the junction unmatched. The CDR3 sequence: CASSLGGGGSYEQYF. As DNA, the CDR3 is TGTGCCAGCAGTTTGGGTGGGGGAGGGTCCTACGAGCAGTACTTC.

The chain couples TRBV19 to TRBJ1-2; D unclear. The CDR3 is made up of 11 amino acids. Germline assignment: CDR1 LNHDA and CDR2 SQIVND (reference sequence). V lost 11 bases and J 4 bases, leaving 11 bases between the germline ends. CDR3 nucleotide sequence: TGTGCCTCGAGGCAGACCTATGGCTACACCTTC. Encoded protein: CASRQTYGYTF. Combining the CDR3 with reference TRBV19 and TRBJ1-2 gives the whole variable domain DGGITQSPKYLFRKEGQNVTLSCEQNLNHDAMYWYRQDPGQGLRLIYYSQIVNDFQKGDIAEGYSVSREKKESFPLTVTSAQKNPTAFYLCASRQTYGYTFGSGTRLTVV.

Here the CDR3 reads CASSPRGDTEAFF. The CDR3 region has the DNA TGTGCCAGCTCACCCAGGGGGGACACTGAAGCTTTCTTT. The V gene is TRBV18, the J gene TRBJ1-1, with TRBD1 identical over 7 bases. CDR3 length equals 13 residues. The junction had 1 base not matched to a gene; V was cut back by 3 bases and J by 3 bases. Germline V lookup: CDR1 KGHSH, CDR2 LQKENI.

The chain has TRBV5-6 and TRBJ1-4; 9 nucleotides align to TRBD1. With V trimmed by 6 bases and J by 7 bases, 4 bases remained unmatched. The CDR3 consists of 13 residues. CDR1 SGHDT and CDR2 YYEEEE come from the germline V gene. DNA for the CDR3: TGTGCCAGCACCTCGGACAGGGGTGAAAAACTGTTTTTT. The encoded protein is CASTSDRGEKLFF.

V is TRBV6-5 and J is TRBJ1-4; D not certain. The CDR3 is made up of 13 amino acids. Deletions cut 3 bases from V and 8 bases from J, with 10 bases between. Germline assignment: CDR1 MNHEY and CDR2 SVGAGI. The CDR3 here is CASSYTGGEKLFF. The CDR3 region has the DNA TGTGCCAGCAGTTATACCGGAGGAGAAAAACTGTTTTTT.

The chain links TRBV25-1 to TRBJ1-6; weak D call: TRBD1 (5 bases). This CDR3 is built from 14 residues. Germline V gene data show CDR1 as MGHDK and CDR2 as SYGVNS. Trimming stripped 3 bases from V and 4 bases from J, with 7 bases between. The CDR3 nucleotides read TGTGCCAGCAGTGAGCAGGGATATAATTCACCCCTCCACTTT. This gives the protein CASSEQGYNSPLHF.

This chain connects TRBV7-9 to TRBJ2-7; 7 nucleotides line up with TRBD1. Per germline, CDR1 SEHNR and CDR2 FQNEAQ (reference sequence). V dropped 5 bases and J dropped 2; count of bases not matched to a gene: 6. This CDR3 has 14 amino acids. CDR3 in DNA: TGTGCCAGCAGCCCACCGGGACAGCCCTACGAGCAGTACTTC. This encodes CASSPPGQPYEQYF.

This chain joins TRBV12-5 and TRBJ2-5; D gene unclear. V lost 6 bases and J 3 bases, leaving 5 bases between the germline ends. Per the germline V gene, CDR1 is LGHNT and CDR2 is FRNRAP. The CDR3 spans 11 residues. The CDR3 sequence is CASGIEETQYF. As DNA, the CDR3 is TGTGCTAGTGGCATAGAAGAGACCCAGTACTTC.

This clone was recorded a few times. The CDR3 loop reads CASSLYGVKAFF. In nucleotides, the CDR3 is TGTGCCAGCAGCTTATACGGGGTTAAAGCTTTCTTT. The chain recombines TRBV11-2 with TRBJ1-1; D not resolved. CDR1 SGHAT and CDR2 FQNNGV come from the germline V gene. The CDR3 runs to 12 residues. V was pared by 2 bases and J by 9 bases, with 10 bases between.